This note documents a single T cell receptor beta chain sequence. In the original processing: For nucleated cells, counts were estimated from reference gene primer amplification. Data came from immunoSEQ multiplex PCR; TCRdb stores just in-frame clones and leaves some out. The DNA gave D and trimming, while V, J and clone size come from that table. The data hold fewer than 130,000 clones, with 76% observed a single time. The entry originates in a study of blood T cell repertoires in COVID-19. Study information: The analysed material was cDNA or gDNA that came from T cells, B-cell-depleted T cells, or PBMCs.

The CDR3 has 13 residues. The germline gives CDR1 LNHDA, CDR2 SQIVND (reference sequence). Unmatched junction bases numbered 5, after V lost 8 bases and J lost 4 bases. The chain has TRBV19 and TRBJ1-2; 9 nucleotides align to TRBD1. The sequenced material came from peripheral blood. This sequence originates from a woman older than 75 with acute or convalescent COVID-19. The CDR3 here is CASGADRGYGYTF. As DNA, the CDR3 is TGTGCCAGTGGGGCGGACAGGGGCTATGGCTACACCTTC.